Listed here is a single TCR beta chain. Its antigen is as yet unknown. Other DNA sequences of this sample code for an identical CDR3. Patients who had autoimmune disease history or got systemic immunosuppression were left out. This entry comes from a study of OX40 agonist ivuxolimab in advanced cancers. Study as a whole: The treatment was a fully human IgG2 OX40 agonist, ivuxolimab. General study points: More expanded clones were seen, on average, in CD8+ T cells than in CD4+. At 0.1 to 3.0 mg/kg and by week 6, clonal expansion occurred in CD4+ and CD8+ blood T cells.

J gave up 6 bases and V 7 bases, and 6 bases lay outside the gene matches. Germline-derived CDR1 and CDR2 are MNHNY and SVGAGI (reference sequence). The CDR3 runs 14 residues. Sequencing used immunoSEQ multiplex PCR; TCRdb keeps in-frame clones, though not all of them. The data contain approximately 7,000 clones, 80% to 85% of them singletons. This TCR derives from an adult with an advanced solid tumor such as melanoma, head and neck, liver or kidney cancer. Sequences were derived from CD4+ or CD8+ T cells sorted from blood, sampled in a trial of the OX40 agonist ivuxolimab. The chain recombines TRBV6-6 with TRBJ2-1, with 10 positions matching TRBD2. CDR3 sequence (DNA): TGTGCCAGCAAGTCTAGCGGGGGTGGCAATGAGCAGTTCTTC. As protein: CASKSSGGGNEQFF.